This entry lists 7 T cell receptor beta chains sequenced from one sample in a study of neurological immune-mediated disorders. From the 5' RACE reads, TCRdb called clonotypes with MiXCR, one entry per CDR3 protein. The profile covers 50,000 to 70,000 distinct CDR3 sequences, with 3% to 3.5% appearing a single time and over 3.5% taken by the ten largest. Material: PBMCs. The receptors originated from a man in his forties or fifties with multiple sclerosis.

The chain uses TRBV19 and TRBJ1-5, with TRBD1 identical over 9 bases. The CDR3 covers 15 residues. The germline CDR1 and CDR2 sequences are LNHDA and SQIVND (reference sequence). V shed 5 bases, J shed 2 bases, and the junction held 4 bases outside the gene matches. CDR3 in DNA: TGTGCCAGTAGTCTAAGACAGGGGGGCAATCAGCCCCAGCATTTT. Translation: CASSLRQGGNQPQHF. Full variable domain (outside the CDR3, taken from reference TRBV19 and TRBJ1-5): DGGITQSPKYLFRKEGQNVTLSCEQNLNHDAMYWYRQDPGQGLRLIYYSQIVNDFQKGDIAEGYSVSREKKESFPLTVTSAQKNPTAFYLCASSLRQGGNQPQHFGDGTRLSIL.

The J gene is TRBJ1-2, the V gene TRBV15; a weak D match, TRBD1 (5 bases). This CDR3 has 16 amino acids. The V end was cut by 1 base, the J end by 2 bases, with 14 bases between. The germline V gene has CDR1 LNHNV and CDR2 YYDKDF (reference sequence). In DNA, the CDR3 is TGTGCCACCAGCAGAGGGGTGGGCAGGGACAACTATGGCTACACCTTC. Amino acid sequence: CATSRGVGRDNYGYTF.

This clonotype has ten or more counts. V usage is TRBV7-2 and J usage is TRBJ2-5; tentative D call: TRBD1 (5 bases). Between the trimmed V and J ends, which lost 4 bases and 7 bases, there was a span of 22 bases. This CDR3 is built from 16 residues. Per the germline V gene, CDR1 is SGHTA and CDR2 is FQGNSA. The CDR3 DNA reads TGTGCCAGCAGCTCGGCGAGGACACACGTCCGGGCGACCCAGTACTTC. It encodes CASSSARTHVRATQYF.

This clonotype was seen many times. The chain uses TRBV5-1 and TRBJ2-3, with D possibly TRBD2 on 6 matching bases. The germline gives CDR1 SGHRS, CDR2 YFSETQ. The CDR3 spans 14 residues. V dropped 2 bases and J dropped 0 bases, with 7 bases sitting between them. The CDR3 region is CASSFGTSTDTQYF. The DNA of the CDR3 is TGCGCCAGCAGCTTTGGGACTAGCACAGATACGCAGTATTTT.

This clonotype was detected many times. The chain employs TRBV5-1 and TRBJ2-2, with TRBD2 matching over 8 bases. The length of the CDR3 is 15 residues. Trimming cost V 7 bases and J 4 bases; bases outside gene matches: 9. CDR1 is SGHRS, CDR2 YFSETQ, per germline. In DNA form, the CDR3 reads TGCGCCAGCGGGACGAGCGGGGGAGGCACCGGGGAGCTGTTTTTT. Translated: CASGTSGGGTGELFF.

About this clonotype: A much bigger clone sits one base away, suggesting this may be a read error. The chain employs TRBV5-1 and TRBJ2-3; a weak D match, TRBD2 (6 bases). Trimming left V 4 bases short and J 2 bases short, with 11 bases between. The CDR3 is 14 amino acids. Germline loops: CDR1 SGHRS, CDR2 YFSETQ. For the CDR3, the DNA is TGCGCCAGCAGCGTCGGGAGTGCCACAGATACGCAGTATTTT. It encodes CASSVGSATDTQYF.

This clonotype was observed many times. The J gene is TRBJ2-2, the V gene TRBV5-1; 7 positions match TRBD2. The CDR3 sequence is 14 residues long. Germline trimming cut 4 bases from V and 0 bases from J; bases unmatched to any gene: 0. Germline V gene lookup returns CDR1 SGHRS and CDR2 YFSETQ. The CDR3 nucleotides read TGCGCCAGCAGCGGGGGGGCGAACACCGGGGAGCTGTTTTTT. The encoded protein is CASSGGANTGELFF.